The rows below give T cell receptor beta chains drawn from one sample of a study of tumor-infiltrating lymphocytes in primary liver carcinoma. TCRdb reprocessed the multiplex PCR reads via MiXCR and lists one record per CDR3 protein. The table includes 60,000 to 90,000 distinct CDR3 sequences, nearly 70% detected once. Source material: liver tumor tissue from sampling region 4. These receptors were taken from a middle-aged man with primary liver carcinoma and hepatitis B virus infection. Each CDR3 is given with its conserved first and last residue. The order of the fields is V gene, D gene, clone size, J gene, CDR3 DNA, CDR3 protein. D genes are given only for firm matches. Only some rows state a clone size, as once, few, many or a class for expanded clones.

V: TRBV24-1
D: -
size: once
J: TRBJ2-3
DNA: TGTGCCACCAGTGACGGGACAGCGGGAGAGTTCACAGATACGCAGTATTTT
CDR3: CATSDGTAGEFTDTQYF

V: TRBV4-1
D: -
size: -
J: TRBJ2-3
DNA: TGTGCCAGCAGCCTAGGACAGACAGATACGAAGTATTTT
CDR3: CASSLGQTDTKYF

V: TRBV7-9
D: -
size: -
J: TRBJ2-3
DNA: TGTGCCAGCAGCTTAGTAGGGTGGCCAGATACGCAGTATTTT
CDR3: CASSLVGWPDTQYF

V: TRBV4-1
D: TRBD2
size: many
J: TRBJ2-5
DNA: TGCGCCAGCAGCCAAGAGGGACTAGCGCCCCGAGACCAGTACTTC
CDR3: CASSQEGLAPRDQYF

V: TRBV21-1
D: -
size: -
J: TRBJ2-7
DNA: TGTGCCAGCAGCAAAGGCACCATCCCCAAGTCCTACGAGCAGTACTTC
CDR3: CASSKGTIPKSYEQYF

V: TRBV11-2
D: -
size: -
J: TRBJ1-3
DNA: TGTGCCTCAGCCCAGGGAGCCGAAAACACCGTATATTTT
CDR3: CASAQGAENTVYF

V: TRBV29-1
D: -
size: -
J: TRBJ2-1
DNA: TGCAGCGTCACCCCCGGGACTGGCGAGAGAACACGAGTCCCGTTCTTC
CDR3: CSVTPGTGERTRVPFF

V: TRBV6-6
D: TRBD1
size: many
J: TRBJ2-4
DNA: TGTGCCAGCAGTTACCCCAGGGGGCTGCAAAACATTCAGTACTTC
CDR3: CASSYPRGLQNIQYF

V: TRBV30
D: -
size: -
J: TRBJ2-7
DNA: TGTGTCTGGCGATTCGCCTACGAGCAATACTTC
CDR3: CVWRFAYEQYF

V: TRBV11-3
D: -
size: -
J: TRBJ2-1
DNA: TGTGCTAGCAGCTTAGTCAGGGTGAATGAGCAGTTCTTC
CDR3: CASSLVRVNEQFF

V: TRBV12-3/TRBV12-4
D: -
size: -
J: TRBJ1-3
DNA: TGTGCCAGCAGTTTTGGTGGGGGAGGTGGAAGCACCATATGTTTT
CDR3: CASSFGGGGGSTICF

V: TRBV5-4
D: TRBD2
size: -
J: TRBJ2-1
DNA: TGTGCCAGCAGCTCGGATAGCGGGAGTCTATACAATGTGCAGTTCTTC
CDR3: CASSSDSGSLYNVQFF

V: TRBV7-8
D: TRBD1
size: -
J: TRBJ2-5
DNA: TGCGCCAACAGCTTAGAAACAGGACAGGCGGGAGAGACCCAGTACTTC
CDR3: CANSLETGQAGETQYF

V: TRBV11-2
D: -
size: -
J: TRBJ1-4
DNA: TGTGTCAGCAGTTTTGGGGGCCCCGGTGAAAAACTGTTTTTT
CDR3: CVSSFGGPGEKLFF

V: TRBV20-1
D: -
size: -
J: TRBJ2-1
DNA: TGCGGTGCGACCACGACCCACAATGAGCAGTTCTTC
CDR3: CGATTTHNEQFF

V: TRBV6-1
D: -
size: many
J: TRBJ2-3
DNA: TGTGCCAGCAGTGAAGACGGGGGAAGCACAGATACGCAGTATTTT
CDR3: CASSEDGGSTDTQYF

V: TRBV6-5
D: TRBD1
size: -
J: TRBJ2-7
DNA: TGTGTCAGCAGTTACTCGACAGGGTACTACGAACAGTACTTC
CDR3: CVSSYSTGYYEQYF

V: TRBV7-6
D: -
size: -
J: TRBJ2-2
DNA: TGTTCCAGCAGCTCTCAGGGTTCCGGGGAGCTGTTTTTT
CDR3: CSSSSQGSGELFF

V: TRBV7-2
D: TRBD1
size: -
J: TRBJ1-2
DNA: TGTATCACCTCAGTCCAGGGGGCGGTTGGCTACACCTTC
CDR3: CITSVQGAVGYTF

V: TRBV6-5
D: -
size: -
J: TRBJ2-6
DNA: TGTACCAGCAGAGGTAGCTCTGGGGCCAACGTCATGACTTTC
CDR3: CTSRGSSGANVMTF

V: TRBV28
D: -
size: many
J: TRBJ1-2
DNA: TGTGCCAGCAGGCTGACCGGCCGCTCTAACTATGGCTACACCTTC
CDR3: CASRLTGRSNYGYTF

V: TRBV24-1
D: TRBD1
size: -
J: TRBJ2-1
DNA: TGTGCCACCAGTGCCCTGACAGGGGCCTCCTACAATGAGCAGTTCTTC
CDR3: CATSALTGASYNEQFF

V: TRBV28
D: -
size: many
J: TRBJ2-3
DNA: TGTGCCAGCAGCACAGGGCCGGATACGCAGTATTTT
CDR3: CASSTGPDTQYF

V: TRBV11-2
D: TRBD2
size: -
J: TRBJ2-3
DNA: TGTACCAGCAGCTTAACTACTAGCGGGAAGGCGAGGCGAGATACGCAGTATTTT
CDR3: CTSSLTTSGKARRDTQYF

V: TRBV11-2
D: -
size: -
J: TRBJ2-2
DNA: TGTGCCAGCAGCTTACTCATGTTGGACACCGGGGAGCTGTTTTTT
CDR3: CASSLLMLDTGELFF